This T cell receptor beta chain is from a study of blood T cells in healthy people across ages. Sample-barcoded 5' priming and a J-beta primer mix drove a second PCR of roughly 7 to 11 cycles. The template-switch adaptor, which had 12 random nucleotides, put a tag on each cDNA molecule. TCRdb used MiXCR to reprocess the 5' RACE reads, holding one entry per CDR3 protein. In the table there are about 770,000 distinct CDR3 sequences, about 42% of which are singletons. CDR3 length equals 12 residues. Total RNA amounts of at least 6 micrograms were extracted per sample. Regarding this clonotype: This may be a read error, as it is one base from a much larger clone.

The chain recombines TRBV12-3 or TRBV12-4 with TRBJ2-7; D gene unclear. The sequencing sample was made of blood. The receptor comes from a man in his sixties in good health. CDR3 in DNA: TGTACCAGCACCCTAGGAACATACGAGCAGTACTTC. This gives the protein CTSTLGTYEQYF.